These 23 T cell receptor beta chains originate from one sample sequenced in a study of blood T cells in healthy people across ages (dated by TCRdb to the mid-2010s). Libraries were built with 5' RACE. The instrument given in TCRdb is Illumina HiSeq 2500. A second PCR of roughly 7 to 11 cycles was performed with a sample-barcoded 5' primer and a J-beta primer mix. TCRdb passed the public sequencing reads through fastp at Q25 and MiXCR, retaining productive beta sequences. CDR3 protein sequences are deduplicated, and each keeps its most common genes and DNA. Present in this sample are about 800,000 distinct CDR3 sequences, over 45% of which were seen just once. Roughly 22% of the sample comes from the top ten. Sequenced material: blood. All receptors derive from a man aged 30 to 39 in good health.

The chain couples TRBV7-2 to TRBJ2-3, with 10 bases lining up with TRBD2. From germline, CDR1 is SGHTA and CDR2 FQGNSA. V was pared by 2 bases and J by 3 bases, with 11 bases of the junction left unmatched. The CDR3 is made up of 18 amino acids. The CDR3 region has the DNA TGTGCCAGCAGCTTACGGGCAAGCGGGAGGGGGCCAACAGATACGCAGTATTTT. The encoded protein is CASSLRASGRGPTDTQYF. The full variable domain, its missing parts supplied by reference TRBV7-2 and TRBJ2-3, is GAGVSQSPSNKVTEKGKDVELRCDPISGHTALYWYRQSLGQGLEFLIYFQGNSAPDKSGLPSDRFSAERTGGSVSTLTIQRTQQEDSAVYLCASSLRASGRGPTDTQYFGPGTRLTVL.

This chain links TRBV2 with TRBJ1-2; 7 bases map to TRBD1. Trimming took 1 base from V and 8 from J; bases not matched to a gene: 10. This CDR3 spans 15 amino acids. Germline V lookup: CDR1 SNHLY, CDR2 FYNNEI. The CDR3 sequence is CASSEGQGYVGGYTF. In DNA form, the CDR3 reads TGTGCCAGCAGTGAAGGACAGGGTTATGTCGGAGGCTACACCTTC.

The chain combines TRBV7-9 with TRBJ2-7, with D possibly matching TRBD2 (5 bases). From germline, CDR1 is SEHNR and CDR2 FQNEAQ (reference sequence). The CDR3 is 15 amino acids. V dropped 0 bases and J dropped 1 base, with 10 bases sitting between them. CDR3 region: CASSLAREGSYEQYF. CDR3 nucleotide sequence: TGTGCCAGCAGCTTAGCGCGAGAGGGATCCTACGAGCAGTACTTC. Based on the CDR3 plus reference TRBV7-9 and TRBJ2-7, the full variable domain is DTGVSQNPRHKITKRGQNVTFRCDPISEHNRLYWYRQTLGQGPEFLTYFQNEAQLEKSRLLSDRFSAERPKGSFSTLEIQRTEQGDSAMYLCASSLAREGSYEQYFGPGTRLTVT.

V usage is TRBV28 and J usage is TRBJ2-7; 11 nucleotides match TRBD2. The CDR3 extends over 14 amino acids. The ends lost 7 bases at V and 3 bases at J; junction bases unmatched: 5. Germline V gene lookup returns CDR1 MDHEN and CDR2 SYDVKM. CDR3 bases: TGTGCCAGCAAGAAACTAGCGGGAGTCTACGAGCAGTACTTC. Its protein is CASKKLAGVYEQYF. The full variable domain, in which reference TRBV28 and TRBJ2-7 provide the parts outside the CDR3, is DVKVTQSSRYLVKRTGEKVFLECVQDMDHENMFWYRQDPGLGLRLIYFSYDVKMKEKGDIPEGYSVSREKKERFSLILESASTNQTSMYLCASKKLAGVYEQYFGPGTRLTVT.

This clonotype was seen more than once but under ten times. V usage is TRBV9 and J usage is TRBJ2-5, with 9 bases that match TRBD2. The CDR3 is 15 amino acids. V trimming: 5 bases; J trimming: 1 base; junction bases outside the gene matches: 6. CDR1 SGDLS and CDR2 YYNGEE come from the germline V gene. This CDR3 reads CASSSGTSTQETQYF. The CDR3 DNA reads TGTGCCAGCAGTTCCGGGACTAGCACCCAAGAGACCCAGTACTTC.

This clonotype was counted only a few times. This chain uses TRBV4-2 with TRBJ1-4; D uncertain. V dropped 1 base and J dropped 0 bases, with 6 bases sitting between them. The CDR3 has 15 amino acids. CDR1 and CDR2 (germline): LGHNA, YNFKEQ. The DNA of the CDR3 is TGTGCCAGCAGCCAAGCGACGGCAACTAATGAAAAACTGTTTTTT. Translated: CASSQATATNEKLFF.

V usage is TRBV20-1 and J usage is TRBJ2-4, with TRBD1 identical over 7 bases. The DNA end lines up better with TRBJ2-7; the J call may be wrong. CDR3 length: 14 amino acids. Germline CDR1 DFQATT, CDR2 SNEGSKA (reference sequence). The CDR3 protein is CSARLGTDLYEQYF. The CDR3 coding sequence is TGCAGTGCTAGACTAGGGACAGACCTTTACGAGCAGTACTTC.

A remark on this clonotype: One end of the junction does not line up with germline, which may come from a read error. The V and J genes are TRBV27 and TRBJ1-2, with D possibly being TRBD1 (6 bases). This CDR3 is 13 amino acids long. Germline V gives CDR1 MNHEY, CDR2 SMNVEV (reference sequence). The CDR3 coding sequence is TGTACCAGCAGTAGGGGAGACAGGAATGGCTACACCTTC. This codes for CTSSRGDRNGYTF.

The chain couples TRBV11-1 to TRBJ2-7; no reliable D call. Matching the DNA end better, TRBJ2-5 makes the J call doubtful. From germline, CDR1 is SGHAT and CDR2 FQDESV (reference sequence). This CDR3 comprises 14 residues. The CDR3 sequence is CASSPLGGIETQYF. The CDR3 nucleotides are TGTGCCAGCAGCCCCCTTGGTGGGATCGAGACCCAGTACTTC.

This chain uses TRBV24-1 with TRBJ1-6; D not resolved. This CDR3 is 14 amino acids long. The germline CDR1 and CDR2 sequences are KGHDR and SFDVKD. V was shortened by 9 bases and J by 7 bases, with 15 bases between the two germline ends. Here the CDR3 DNA reads TGTGCCACCGCCGGCGCGGCTTTAAATTCACCCCTCCACTTT. Protein: CATAGAALNSPLHF.

This chain links TRBV29-1 with TRBJ2-3; TRBD2 agrees at 9 bases. After removal of 7 bases from V and 1 base from J, the junction contained 15 bases not matched to a gene. Germline loops: CDR1 SQVTM, CDR2 ANQGSEA. This CDR3 is 17 amino acids long. The CDR3 here is CSAQKVASGIRTDTQYF. The CDR3 nucleotides are TGCAGCGCCCAAAAAGTGGCTAGCGGGATCCGCACAGATACGCAGTATTTT.

This chain joins TRBV6-1 and TRBJ2-3, with a possible D match to TRBD2 (7 bases). CDR3 length equals 16 residues. The germline gives CDR1 MNHNS, CDR2 SASEGT. The V and J ends lost 11 bases and 2 bases respectively, with 23 bases between them. The CDR3 here is CAGENNGGGHTDTQYF. The CDR3 DNA is TGTGCCGGGGAGAACAATGGGGGGGGGCACACAGATACGCAGTATTTT.

This clonotype was counted once. This CDR3 reads CSVVRVRGQETQYF. The CDR3 bases are TGCAGCGTCGTCCGGGTACGGGGGCAAGAGACCCAGTACTTC. This chain uses TRBV29-1 with TRBJ2-5; maybe TRBD2 (6 bases). Germline lookup yields CDR1 SQVTM and CDR2 ANQGSEA. This CDR3 is built from 14 residues. The V and J ends lost 6 bases and 2 bases respectively, with 16 bases between them.

The chain joins TRBV10-3 to TRBJ2-3, with a possible D match to TRBD1 (6 bases). The CDR3 runs to 15 residues. CDR1 ENHRY and CDR2 SYGVKD come from the germline V gene. The ends were cut back, 6 bases at V and 5 bases at J, with 18 bases in the middle. CDR3 residues: CAIRTGGRLVDTQYF. CDR3 sequence (DNA): TGTGCCATCAGGACAGGAGGTCGGCTGGTAGATACGCAGTATTTT.

The chain has TRBV6-5 and TRBJ1-5; weak D call: TRBD1 (5 bases). Germline V gene data show CDR1 as MNHEY and CDR2 as SVGAGI. The CDR3 extends over 13 amino acids. V was clipped by 8 bases and J by 2 bases, with 10 bases between them. DNA of the CDR3: TGTGCCAGCTCGGGGACGCGCAATCAGCCCCAGCATTTT. Its translation: CASSGTRNQPQHF.

The chain combines TRBV10-3 with TRBJ2-3; no definite D call. Trimming stripped 6 bases from V and 2 bases from J, with 15 bases between. CDR3 size: 15 residues. In germline, CDR1 is ENHRY, CDR2 SYGVKD. The chain's CDR3 is CAIRRTPLLTDTQYF. For the CDR3, the DNA is TGTGCCATCAGGCGGACGCCATTGCTCACAGATACGCAGTATTTT.

The chain is built from TRBV12-3 or TRBV12-4 and TRBJ2-5; TRBD1 matches 9 bases. The CDR3 is made up of 13 amino acids. V dropped 6 bases and J dropped 5; count of bases not matched to a gene: 4. The CDR3 sequence: CASSLQGAETQYF. CDR3 DNA: TGTGCCAGCAGCTTACAGGGGGCGGAGACCCAGTACTTC.

The J gene is TRBJ2-3, the V gene TRBV24-1; TRBD1 matches at 10 bases. The V segment lost 2 bases and the J segment 5 bases; nucleotides outside the gene matches: 0. The length of the CDR3 is 14 residues. Germline CDR1 and CDR2: KGHDR and SFDVKD. CDR3 bases: TGTGCCACCAGTGATTGGGACAGGGGAGATACGCAGTATTTT. The encoded protein is CATSDWDRGDTQYF.

This clonotype appeared many times. This chain links TRBV7-6 with TRBJ2-3, with 12 bases matching TRBD2. Trimming removed 1 base from V and 4 bases from J; junction bases left unmatched: 12. This CDR3 has 19 residues. Germline values: CDR1 SGHVS, CDR2 FNYEAQ. Written as DNA, the CDR3 is TGTGCCAGCAGCTTAGAGCCCCCCGGACTAGCGGGGACCCCAGATACGCAGTATTTT. This translates into CASSLEPPGLAGTPDTQYF.

At least ten counts were recorded for this clonotype. This sequence joins TRBV12-3 or TRBV12-4 and TRBJ2-5; D might be TRBD1 or TRBD2, each matching 6 bases. This CDR3 comprises 13 residues. V lost 3 bases to trimming and J lost 4 bases, with 9 bases between them. The DNA of the CDR3 is TGTGCCAGCAGTTTCGGAGGGGGAGAGACCCAGTACTTC. This sequence encodes CASSFGGGETQYF.

This clonotype was found a few times. The V gene is TRBV12-3 or TRBV12-4, the J gene TRBJ2-3, with D uncertain. The CDR3 spans 15 residues. V was trimmed by 3 bases and J by 4 bases, leaving 14 bases between them. The CDR3 protein is CASSLRSSTADTQYF. The CDR3 coding sequence is TGTGCCAGCAGTTTGAGAAGCTCCACGGCAGATACGCAGTATTTT.

This clonotype has a handful of counts. The chain recombines TRBV10-3 with TRBJ1-2; a weak D match, TRBD1 (5 bases). Per germline, CDR1 ENHRY and CDR2 SYGVKD. This CDR3 is built from 12 residues. The V and J ends lost 8 bases and 4 bases respectively, with 11 bases between them. CDR3 sequence reads: CAIGTDGYGYTF. In DNA form, the CDR3 reads TGTGCCATCGGGACGGACGGCTATGGCTACACCTTC.

The rearrangement links TRBV4-2 to TRBJ2-3, with a weak D call TRBD2 (5 bases). Germline-derived CDR1 and CDR2 are LGHNA and YNFKEQ. The length of the CDR3 is 18 residues. V was shortened by 1 base and J by 4 bases, with 21 bases between the two germline ends. CDR3 protein: CASSQGSAGHILADTQYF. Written as DNA, the CDR3 is TGTGCCAGCAGCCAAGGTTCCGCGGGCCACATTCTGGCAGATACGCAGTATTTT.